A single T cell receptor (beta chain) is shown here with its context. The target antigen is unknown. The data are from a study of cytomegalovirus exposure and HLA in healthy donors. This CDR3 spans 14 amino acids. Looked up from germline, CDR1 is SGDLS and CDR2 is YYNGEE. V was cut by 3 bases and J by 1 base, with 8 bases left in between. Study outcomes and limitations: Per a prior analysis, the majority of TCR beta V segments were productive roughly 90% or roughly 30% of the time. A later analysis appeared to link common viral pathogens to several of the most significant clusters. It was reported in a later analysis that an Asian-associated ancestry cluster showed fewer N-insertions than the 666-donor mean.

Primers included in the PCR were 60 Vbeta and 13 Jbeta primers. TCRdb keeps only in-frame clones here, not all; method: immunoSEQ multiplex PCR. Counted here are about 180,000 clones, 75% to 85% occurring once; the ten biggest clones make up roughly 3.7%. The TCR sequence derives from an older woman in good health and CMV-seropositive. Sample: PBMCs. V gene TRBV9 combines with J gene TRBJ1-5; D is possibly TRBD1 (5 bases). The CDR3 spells CASSEDNSNQPQHF. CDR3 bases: TGTGCCAGCAGCGAGGACAACAGCAATCAGCCCCAGCATTTT.